The T cell receptor beta chain described here comes from a study of graft-versus-host responses after intestinal transplantation. Study-level background: Recipients uniformly received anti-thymocyte globulin induction, followed by tacrolimus and steroids for about three years.

Findings and limits, study-wide: Early post-transplant HvG declines showed an association with peak circulating GvH clone levels. Individuals who had graft-donor T cell macrochimerism had allografts that showed high graft-versus-host to host-versus-graft clonal ratios.

A note on this clone: Its antigen is currently unknown.

Produced via immunoSEQ multiplex PCR; TCRdb's table is partial and in-frame only. The table records around 54,000 clones, 91% of them present only once. CDR1 is MNHEY, CDR2 SVGAGI, per germline. This CDR3 has 14 amino acids. The V and J ends lost 2 bases and 5 bases respectively, with 12 bases between them. This sequence joins TRBV6-5 and TRBJ1-1, with D perhaps TRBD1 (5 bases). The sample in question was PBMCs, obtained approximately 660 days after intestinal transplant. The clonotype originates from a human patient who received an intestinal transplant, so some T cells may come from the graft donor. CDR3 bases: TGTGCCAGCAGTTACGGGGGTGGTAAGACTGAAGCTTTCTTT. It is translated as CASSYGGGKTEAFF.